The T cell receptor beta chain described here comes from a study of cytomegalovirus exposure and HLA in healthy donors. In the PCR, 60 Vbeta and 13 Jbeta primers were used. Libraries were prepared by immunoSEQ multiplex PCR; TCRdb keeps only in-frame clonotypes and omits some of them. The table shows a few hundred thousand clones, with about four fifths occurring only once. A note on this clone: Its antigen is undetermined.

Germline values: CDR1 SGDLS, CDR2 YYNGEE. J gave up 9 bases and V 4 bases, and 2 bases lay outside the gene matches. This CDR3 is built from 11 residues. Study-level points and caveats: As confirmed in vitro, a few CMV-associated chains were specific for CMV antigens. Association of 15,000 to 20,000 TCR beta sequences with HLA alleles was found at 0.05 false discovery rate in a later analysis.

The source material was PBMCs. This receptor was identified in a man aged 30 to 39 in good health and CMV-seronegative. J is TRBJ2-3 and V is TRBV9; TRBD1 matches 7 bases. In DNA form, the CDR3 reads TGTGCCAGCAGCTTCAGGGGGACGCAGTATTTT. It translates to CASSFRGTQYF.